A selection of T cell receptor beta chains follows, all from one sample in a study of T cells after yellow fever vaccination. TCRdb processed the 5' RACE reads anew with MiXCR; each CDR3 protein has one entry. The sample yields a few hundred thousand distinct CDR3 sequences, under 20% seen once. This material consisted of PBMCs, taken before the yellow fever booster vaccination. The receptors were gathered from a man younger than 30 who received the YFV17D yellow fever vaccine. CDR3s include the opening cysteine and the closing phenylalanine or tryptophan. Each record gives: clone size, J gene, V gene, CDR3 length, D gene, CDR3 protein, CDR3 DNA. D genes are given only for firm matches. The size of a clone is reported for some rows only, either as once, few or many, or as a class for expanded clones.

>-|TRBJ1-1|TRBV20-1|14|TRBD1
CSAPFRGANTEAFF
TGCAGTGCCCCCTTCAGGGGGGCGAACACTGAAGCTTTCTTT
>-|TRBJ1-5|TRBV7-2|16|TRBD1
CASSTNQGAVGQPQHF
TGTGCCAGCAGCACCAATCAGGGGGCCGTGGGACAGCCCCAGCATTTT
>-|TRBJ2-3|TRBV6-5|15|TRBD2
CASNSLAYPTDTQYF
TGTGCCAGCAACTCACTAGCGTACCCCACAGATACGCAGTATTTT
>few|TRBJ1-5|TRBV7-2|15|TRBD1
CASSEAGQGFQPQHF
TGTGCCAGCAGCGAAGCGGGACAGGGATTTCAGCCCCAGCATTTT
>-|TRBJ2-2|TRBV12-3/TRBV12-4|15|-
CATPPLSTGTGELFF
TGTGCCACCCCACCTTTGAGCACAGGTACCGGGGAGCTGTTTTTT
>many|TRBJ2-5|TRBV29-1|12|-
CSGGGTQETQYF
TGCAGCGGTGGGGGGACCCAAGAGACCCAGTACTTC
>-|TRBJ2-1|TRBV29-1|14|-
CSVEAVSSYNEQFF
TGCAGCGTTGAGGCAGTTAGCTCCTACAATGAGCAGTTCTTC
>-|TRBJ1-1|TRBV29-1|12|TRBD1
CSVTGMNTEAFF
TGCAGCGTGACAGGGATGAACACTGAAGCTTTCTTT
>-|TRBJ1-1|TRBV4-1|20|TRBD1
CASSQLPLIDRGVSGTEAFF
TGCGCCAGCAGCCAGCTTCCTTTAATAGACAGGGGGGTCTCCGGCACTGAAGCTTTCTTT
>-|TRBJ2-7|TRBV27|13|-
CASSLQGQYEQYF
TGTGCCAGCAGTTTGCAGGGTCAGTACGAGCAGTACTTC
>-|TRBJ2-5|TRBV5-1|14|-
CASSWGSGSETQYF
TGCGCCAGCAGCTGGGGATCCGGGTCAGAGACCCAGTACTTC
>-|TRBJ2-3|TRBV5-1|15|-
CASSFRPGSTDTQYF
TGCGCCAGCAGCTTCCGGCCCGGGAGCACAGATACGCAGTATTTT
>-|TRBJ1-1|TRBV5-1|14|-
CASSSSPLITEAFF
TGCGCCAGCAGCTCCTCCCCTTTAATCACTGAAGCTTTCTTT
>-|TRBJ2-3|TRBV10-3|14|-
CATQQGSSTDTQYF
TGTGCCACACAACAGGGCTCTAGCACAGATACGCAGTATTTT
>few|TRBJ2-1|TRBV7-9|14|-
CASSLVGIYNEQFF
TGTGCCAGCAGCTTAGTGGGGATCTACAATGAGCAGTTCTTC
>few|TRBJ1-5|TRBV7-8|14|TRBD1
CASSWDRDNQPQHF
TGTGCCAGCAGCTGGGACAGGGACAATCAGCCCCAGCATTTT
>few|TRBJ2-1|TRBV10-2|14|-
CASKFFGSYNEQFF
TGCGCCAGCAAATTTTTTGGGTCCTACAATGAGCAGTTCTTC
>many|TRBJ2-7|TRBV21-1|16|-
CASSIGTGKRYYEQYF
TGTGCCAGCAGCATTGGGACAGGGAAGAGGTACTACGAGCAGTACTTC
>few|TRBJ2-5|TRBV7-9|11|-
CASSSMETQYF
TGTGCCAGCAGCTCAATGGAGACCCAGTACTTC
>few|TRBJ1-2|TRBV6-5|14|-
CASSRSGKNYGYTF
TGTGCCAGCAGCCGATCCGGGAAAAACTATGGCTACACCTTC
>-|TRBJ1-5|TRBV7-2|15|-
CASSLLAGLVQPQHF
TGTGCCAGCAGCTTACTCGCAGGTCTCGTTCAGCCCCAGCATTTT
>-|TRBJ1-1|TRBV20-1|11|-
CSATTGPEAFF
TGCAGTGCTACGACAGGTCCTGAAGCTTTCTTT
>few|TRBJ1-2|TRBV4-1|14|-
CASSDRTLDYGYTF
TGCGCCAGCAGCGATCGGACGCTCGACTATGGCTACACCTTC
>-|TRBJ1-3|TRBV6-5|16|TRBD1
CASREKTGTGRNTIYF
TGTGCCAGCAGGGAAAAGACCGGGACAGGAAGAAACACCATATATTTT
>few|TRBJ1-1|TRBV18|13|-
CASSQLKNTEAFF
TGTGCCAGCTCTCAACTTAAAAACACTGAAGCTTTCTTT